This T cell receptor beta chain came from a study of blood T cell repertoires in COVID-19. TCRdb's copy holds only in-frame clones and misses some; the assay was immunoSEQ multiplex PCR. The sample has approximately 190,000 clones; 87% are singletons. The TCR was taken from a man aged 60 to 75 with active or convalescent COVID-19. The sample taken for sequencing was peripheral blood.

The CDR3 nucleotides are TGCGCCAGCAGCTCAACCTGGGGAGCCTCCTACGAGCAGTACTTC. Protein sequence: CASSSTWGASYEQYF. V is TRBV5-1 and J is TRBJ2-7, with D perhaps TRBD2 (5 bases). The CDR3 is 15 amino acids. The ends were cut back, 3 bases at V and 0 bases at J, with 13 bases in the middle. Germline V gives CDR1 SGHRS, CDR2 YFSETQ. Filled out from reference TRBV5-1 and TRBJ2-7, the complete variable domain reads KAGVTQTPRYLIKTRGQQVTLSCSPISGHRSVSWYQQTPGQGLQFLFEYFSETQRNKGNFPGRFSGRQFSNSRSEMNVSTLELGDSALYLCASSSTWGASYEQYFGPGTRLTVT.